This T cell receptor (beta chain) was captured by sequencing in a study of CD8+CD57+ T cells in acquired aplastic anemia. Study in general: When averaged, DNA from sorted CD4+ and CD8+ cells came to 3 to 4 ug.

General study findings and limits: CD8+ Simpson's diversity did not differ significantly between patients and controls.

Trimming removed 0 bases from V and 1 base from J; junction bases left unmatched: 3. The CDR3 extends over 16 amino acids. Germline values: CDR1 SEHNR, CDR2 FQNEAQ (reference sequence). This clonotype appeared many times. Its antigen is still unknown. Patients chosen for sequencing had shown CD8+CD57+ cell expansion by flow cytometry. Genomic DNA, serving as template, underwent TCR beta VDJ and CDR3 profiling. TCRdb called the reads again in MiXCR, with one record for every CDR3 protein. The sample lists roughly 200,000 distinct CDR3 sequences, around 63% seen once, with about 44% in the top ten. V is TRBV7-9 and J is TRBJ2-3; 8 bases map to TRBD1. This receptor was taken from a human donor with aplastic anemia. The sequencing sample was made of sorted CD4+, CD8+, or CD8+CD57+ T cells (not recorded which) from PBMCs. The CDR3 coding sequence is TGTGCCAGCAGCTTAGCCCCAGGGGGCGGCACAGATACGCAGTATTTT. This codes for CASSLAPGGGTDTQYF.